The T cell receptor beta chain under discussion was sequenced for a study of a mutant IDH1 vaccine in newly diagnosed glioma. The wider study: Treated patients had a mean age of 40.4 years and a roughly 60% male, around 40% female split. Study conclusions and caveats: Vaccine-induced immune responses occurred in 93.3% of patients.

Time point here: baseline, week 1 (first vaccination visit). The treatment denotes: pre-vaccination baseline after standard-of-care therapy. As concerns this clone: Its cognate antigen is unknown.

Data came from immunoSEQ multiplex PCR; TCRdb stores just in-frame clones and leaves some out. Of tens of thousands of clones in the sample, roughly 85% were seen once. The source was PBMCs, collected from a glioma patient treated with radiotherapy, temozolomide or both. This TCR was sampled from a woman aged 45-60 years with glioma.

CDR3 nucleotides: TGTGCCAGCAGTTACACCTCGGCTAGATCAGAGACCCAGTACTTC. Encoded protein: CASSYTSARSETQYF. V gene TRBV6-5 combines with J gene TRBJ2-5; D unresolved. CDR1 is MNHEY, CDR2 SVGAGI, per germline. Trimming stripped 2 bases from V and 4 bases from J, with 14 bases between. The CDR3 is 15 residues long.